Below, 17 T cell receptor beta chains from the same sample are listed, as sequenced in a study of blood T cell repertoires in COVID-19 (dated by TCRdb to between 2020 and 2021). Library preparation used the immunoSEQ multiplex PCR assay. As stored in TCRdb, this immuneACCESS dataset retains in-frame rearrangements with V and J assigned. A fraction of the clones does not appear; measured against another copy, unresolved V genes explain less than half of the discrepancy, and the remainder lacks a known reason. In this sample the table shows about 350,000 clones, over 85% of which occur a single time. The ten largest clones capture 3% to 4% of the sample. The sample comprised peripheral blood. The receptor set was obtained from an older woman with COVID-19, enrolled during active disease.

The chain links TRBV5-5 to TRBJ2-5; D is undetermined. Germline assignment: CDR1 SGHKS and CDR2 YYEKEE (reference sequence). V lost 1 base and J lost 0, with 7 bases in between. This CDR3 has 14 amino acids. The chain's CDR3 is CASSLPEYQETQYF. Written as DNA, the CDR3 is TGTGCCAGCAGCTTGCCGGAGTACCAAGAGACCCAGTACTTC.

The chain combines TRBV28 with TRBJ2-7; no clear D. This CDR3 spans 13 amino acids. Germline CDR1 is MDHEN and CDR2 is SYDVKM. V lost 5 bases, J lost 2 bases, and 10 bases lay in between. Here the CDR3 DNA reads TGTGCCAGCAGTAAATCCCCCACCTACGAGCAGTACTTC. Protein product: CASSKSPTYEQYF.

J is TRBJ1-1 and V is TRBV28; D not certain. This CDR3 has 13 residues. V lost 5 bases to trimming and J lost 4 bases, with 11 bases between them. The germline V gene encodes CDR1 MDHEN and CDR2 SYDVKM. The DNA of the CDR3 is TGTGCCAGCAGTCTAACTATGGGCACTGAAGCTTTCTTT. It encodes CASSLTMGTEAFF. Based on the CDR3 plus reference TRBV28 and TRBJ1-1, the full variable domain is DVKVTQSSRYLVKRTGEKVFLECVQDMDHENMFWYRQDPGLGLRLIYFSYDVKMKEKGDIPEGYSVSREKKERFSLILESASTNQTSMYLCASSLTMGTEAFFGQGTRLTVV.

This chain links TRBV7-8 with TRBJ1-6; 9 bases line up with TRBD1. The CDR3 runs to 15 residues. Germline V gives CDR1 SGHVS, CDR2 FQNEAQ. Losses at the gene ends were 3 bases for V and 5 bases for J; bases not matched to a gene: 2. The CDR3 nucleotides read TGTGCCAGCAGCTTGGGACAGGGCAATAATTCACCCCTCCACTTT. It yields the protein CASSLGQGNNSPLHF.

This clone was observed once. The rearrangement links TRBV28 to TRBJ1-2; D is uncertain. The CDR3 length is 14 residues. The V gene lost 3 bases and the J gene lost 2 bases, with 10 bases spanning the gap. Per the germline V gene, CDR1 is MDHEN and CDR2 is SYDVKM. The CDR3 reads CASSFAGRNYGYTF. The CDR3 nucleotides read TGTGCCAGCAGTTTTGCGGGCAGAAACTATGGCTACACCTTC.

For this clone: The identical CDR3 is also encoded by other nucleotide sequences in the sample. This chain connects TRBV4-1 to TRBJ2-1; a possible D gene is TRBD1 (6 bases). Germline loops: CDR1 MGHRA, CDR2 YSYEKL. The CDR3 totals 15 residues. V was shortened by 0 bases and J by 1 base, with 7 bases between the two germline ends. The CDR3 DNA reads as TGCGCCAGCAGCCAAGACAGGGGATCCTACAATGAGCAGTTCTTC. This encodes CASSQDRGSYNEQFF.

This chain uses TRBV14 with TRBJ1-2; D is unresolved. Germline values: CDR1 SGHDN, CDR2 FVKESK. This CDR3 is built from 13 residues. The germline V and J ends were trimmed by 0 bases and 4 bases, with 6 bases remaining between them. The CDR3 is CASSQERVYGYTF. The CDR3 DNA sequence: TGTGCCAGCAGCCAAGAACGAGTCTATGGCTACACCTTC.

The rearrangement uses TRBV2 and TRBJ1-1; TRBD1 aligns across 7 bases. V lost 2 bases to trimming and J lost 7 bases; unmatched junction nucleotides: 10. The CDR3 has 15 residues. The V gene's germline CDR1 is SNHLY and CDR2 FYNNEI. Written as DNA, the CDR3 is TGTGCCAGCAGTGAACGGCGTCAGGGGGTTGTTGAAGCTTTCTTT. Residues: CASSERRQGVVEAFF.

CDR3 coding DNA: TGTGCCAGCAGCCAGAGACAGGGCAATCAGCCCCAGCATTTT. Translation: CASSQRQGNQPQHF. This rearrangement joins TRBV4-2 to TRBJ1-5, with D perhaps matching TRBD1 (6 bases). The germline V gene has CDR1 LGHNA and CDR2 YNFKEQ. The ends were cut back, 3 bases at V and 2 bases at J, with 8 bases in the middle. This CDR3 region has 14 residues.

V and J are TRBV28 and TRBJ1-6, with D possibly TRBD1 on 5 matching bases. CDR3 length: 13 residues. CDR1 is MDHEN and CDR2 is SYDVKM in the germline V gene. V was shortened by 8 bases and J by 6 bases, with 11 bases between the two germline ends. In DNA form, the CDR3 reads TGTGCCAGCTTATCAGGGTTTAATTCACCCCTCCACTTT. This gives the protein CASLSGFNSPLHF.

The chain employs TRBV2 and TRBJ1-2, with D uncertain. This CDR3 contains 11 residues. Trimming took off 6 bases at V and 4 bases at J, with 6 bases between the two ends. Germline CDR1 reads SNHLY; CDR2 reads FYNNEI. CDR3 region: CASRMAYGYTF. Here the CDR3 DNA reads TGTGCCAGCAGGATGGCCTATGGCTACACCTTC.

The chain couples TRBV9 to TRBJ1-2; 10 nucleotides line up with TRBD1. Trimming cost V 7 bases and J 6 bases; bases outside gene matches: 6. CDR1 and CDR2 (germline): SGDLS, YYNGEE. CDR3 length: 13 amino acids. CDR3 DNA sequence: TGTGCCAGCCGGGACAGGGGTGGAGATGGCTACACCTTC. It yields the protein CASRDRGGDGYTF.

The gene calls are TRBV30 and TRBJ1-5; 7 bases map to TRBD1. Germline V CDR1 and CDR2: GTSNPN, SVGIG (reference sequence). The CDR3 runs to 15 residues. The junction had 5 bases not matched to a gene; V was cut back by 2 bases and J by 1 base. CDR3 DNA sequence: TGTGCCTGGAGTCGGGACAGCGGGAGCAATCAGCCCCAGCATTTT. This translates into CAWSRDSGSNQPQHF.

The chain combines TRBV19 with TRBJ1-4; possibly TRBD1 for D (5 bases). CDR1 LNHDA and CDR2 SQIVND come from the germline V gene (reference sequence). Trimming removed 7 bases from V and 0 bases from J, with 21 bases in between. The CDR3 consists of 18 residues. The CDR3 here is CASNRGDGRSTTNEKLFF. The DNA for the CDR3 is TGTGCCAGTAATAGGGGTGACGGAAGGAGCACAACTAATGAAAAACTGTTTTTT.

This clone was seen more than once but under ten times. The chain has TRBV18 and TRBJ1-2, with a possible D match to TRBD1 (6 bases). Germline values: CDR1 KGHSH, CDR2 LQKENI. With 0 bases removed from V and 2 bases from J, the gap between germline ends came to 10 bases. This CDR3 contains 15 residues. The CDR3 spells CASSPPGAPNYGYTF. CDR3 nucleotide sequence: TGTGCCAGCTCACCACCGGGGGCTCCCAACTATGGCTACACCTTC.

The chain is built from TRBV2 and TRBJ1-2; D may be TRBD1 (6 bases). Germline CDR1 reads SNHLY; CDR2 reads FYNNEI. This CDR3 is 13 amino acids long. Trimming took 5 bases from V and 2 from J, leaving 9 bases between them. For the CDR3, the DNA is TGTGCCAGCAGTCCACAGGGAAACTATGGCTACACCTTC. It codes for CASSPQGNYGYTF.

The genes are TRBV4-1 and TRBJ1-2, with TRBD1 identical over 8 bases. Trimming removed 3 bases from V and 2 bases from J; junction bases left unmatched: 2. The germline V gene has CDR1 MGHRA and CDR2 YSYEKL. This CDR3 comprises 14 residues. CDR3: CASSHGQGNYGYTF. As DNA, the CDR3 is TGCGCCAGCAGCCATGGACAGGGCAACTATGGCTACACCTTC.